The sequence of this T cell receptor (beta chain) was determined in a study of radiation and T cells in renal cell carcinoma. Using immunoSEQ multiplex PCR, the repertoire was profiled, and TCRdb retains in-frame clones only, with some absent. The sample lists about 16,000 clones; roughly 45% were seen once. The treatment: 15 Gy SBRT to primary tumor, nephrectomy 4 weeks later. CDR3 length equals 14 residues. CDR1 and CDR2 (germline): SNHLY, FYNNEI. Trimming cost V 6 bases and J 1 base, with 12 bases left between them. The sample in question was tumor tissue, obtained from a patient whose treatment included radiotherapy and nephrectomy. This clonotype was sampled from an older woman with renal cell carcinoma. The chain has TRBV2 and TRBJ1-1; D is uncertain. CDR3 in DNA: TGTGCCAGCAGCCACCCTATGGGGAACACTGAAGCTTTCTTT. Encoded protein: CASSHPMGNTEAFF.